The clone carrying this T cell receptor (beta chain) was observed a few times. Its specificity is not known. From RNA transcripts, TCR beta CDR3 regions were amplified. RT-PCR in the first round (using the HTBI primer set) targeted the TCR CDR3. MiXCR was run by TCRdb on the multiplex PCR reads, yielding one entry per CDR3 protein. Counted here are a few hundred thousand distinct CDR3 sequences, about 13% occurring once; the ten biggest clones make up about 37%. Germline V gene data show CDR1 as LNHDA and CDR2 as SQIVND (reference sequence). The trim removed 8 bases at V and 2 bases at J, leaving 6 bases unmatched. The CDR3 is made up of 14 amino acids. Patients showing uncontrolled infection, other autoimmune disease, pregnancy or lactation were ineligible. Each 10 ml fresh peripheral blood draw supplied the PBMCs. The record originates from a study of T cells in Graves' hyperthyroidism and ophthalmopathy. Overall study: The blood sample was taken at first diagnosis, before treatment began.

Whole-study findings and limits: Ophthalmopathy, as predicted by the model, came a median around 6.7 months after the prediction.

The sequenced sample consisted of blood. The TCR sequence derives from a middle-aged woman with Graves' ophthalmopathy. The chain links TRBV19 to TRBJ2-1; TRBD1 agrees at 7 bases. DNA of the CDR3: TGTGCCAGTGAGGTCGGACAGGCCTACAATGAGCAGTTCTTC. Protein: CASEVGQAYNEQFF.